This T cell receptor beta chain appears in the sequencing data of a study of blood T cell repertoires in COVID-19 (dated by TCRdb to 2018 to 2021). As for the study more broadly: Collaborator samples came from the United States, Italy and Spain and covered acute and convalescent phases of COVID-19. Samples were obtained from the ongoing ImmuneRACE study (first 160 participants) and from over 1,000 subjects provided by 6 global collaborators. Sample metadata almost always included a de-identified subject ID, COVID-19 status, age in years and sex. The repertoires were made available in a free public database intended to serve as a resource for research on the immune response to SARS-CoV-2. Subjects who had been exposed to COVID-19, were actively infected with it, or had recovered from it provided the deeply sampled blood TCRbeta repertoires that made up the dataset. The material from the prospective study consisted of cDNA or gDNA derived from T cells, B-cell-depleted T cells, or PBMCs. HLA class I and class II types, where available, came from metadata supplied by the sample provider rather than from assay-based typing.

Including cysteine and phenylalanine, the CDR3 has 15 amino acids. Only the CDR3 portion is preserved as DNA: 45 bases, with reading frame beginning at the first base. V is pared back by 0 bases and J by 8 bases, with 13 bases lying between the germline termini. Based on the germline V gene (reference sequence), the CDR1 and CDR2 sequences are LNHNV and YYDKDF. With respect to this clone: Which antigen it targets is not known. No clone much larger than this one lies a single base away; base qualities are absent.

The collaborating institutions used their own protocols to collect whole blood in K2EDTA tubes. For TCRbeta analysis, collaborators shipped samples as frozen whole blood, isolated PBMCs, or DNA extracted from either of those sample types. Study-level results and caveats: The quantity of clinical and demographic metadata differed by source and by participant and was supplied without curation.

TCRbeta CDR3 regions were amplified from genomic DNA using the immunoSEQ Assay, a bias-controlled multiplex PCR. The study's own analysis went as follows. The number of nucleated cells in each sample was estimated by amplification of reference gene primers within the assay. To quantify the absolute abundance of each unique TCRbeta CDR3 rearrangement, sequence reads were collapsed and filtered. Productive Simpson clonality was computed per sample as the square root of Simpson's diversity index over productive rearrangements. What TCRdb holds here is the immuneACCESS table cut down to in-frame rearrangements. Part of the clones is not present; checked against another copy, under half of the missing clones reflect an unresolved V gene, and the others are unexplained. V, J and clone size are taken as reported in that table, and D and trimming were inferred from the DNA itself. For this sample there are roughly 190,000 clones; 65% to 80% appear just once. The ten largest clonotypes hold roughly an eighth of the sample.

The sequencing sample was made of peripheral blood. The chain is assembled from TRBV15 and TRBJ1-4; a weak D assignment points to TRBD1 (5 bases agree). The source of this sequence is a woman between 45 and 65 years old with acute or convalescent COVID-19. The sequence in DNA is TGTGCCACCAGCAGAGATAGGGCGGGGGGGGAAAAACTGTTTTTT. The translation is CATSRDRAGGEKLFF.